The clone carrying this T cell receptor (beta chain) was counted a few times. As yet, its antigen is unknown. This sample was taken from a study of glioma-infiltrating T cells after dendritic cell vaccination. Notes on the study in general: Longer survival after dendritic cell vaccination followed higher pretreatment TIL content.

The immunoSEQ assay amplified TCRB CDR3 from up to roughly 2 ug DNA. The PCR used 60 V beta and 13 J beta primers. Here immunoSEQ multiplex PCR was the method, and the copy in TCRdb shows in-frame clones only, minus some. This table holds tens of thousands of clones, almost 85% found once. Per germline, CDR1 MNHNS and CDR2 SASEGT. V trimming: 5 bases; J trimming: 6 bases; junction bases outside the gene matches: 8. This CDR3 region has 15 residues. Material: blood, obtained before dendritic cell vaccination. V and J are TRBV6-1 and TRBJ2-2, with TRBD1 matching 8 bases. The clonotype was recovered from a human donor with glioblastoma. This CDR3 reads CASSSPGQVAGELFF. CDR3 coding DNA: TGTGCCAGCAGTTCCCCGGGACAGGTGGCCGGGGAGCTGTTTTTT.